These T cell receptor beta chains were read from a single sample in a study of shared clonotypes between healthy human individuals. The assay was immunoSEQ multiplex PCR, and TCRdb's table has in-frame clones only and misses some. The sample lists about 1 million clones, around 74% occurring once. Sample: memory CD4+ T cells sorted from blood. All receptors come from a man younger than 35 in good health. Each CDR3 is given without its conserved first and last residue. The size of a clone is reported for some rows only, either as once, few or many, or as a class for expanded clones.

>TRBJ2-3|-|TRBV5-1
ASSLALAGSEGDTQY
>TRBJ1-6|-|TRBV6-1
ASSGTKNYNSPLH
>TRBJ1-2|-|TRBV10-3
AISDRQTYGYT
>TRBJ2-4|-|TRBV11-2
ASSSGQIIAKNIQY
>TRBJ2-3|once|TRBV18
ASSTGQFADTQY
>TRBJ2-7|few|TRBV5-1
ASSTSGGSYEQY
>TRBJ1-1|-|TRBV5-1
ASSSDSGINTEAF
>TRBJ2-2|-|TRBV14
ASSQDRRNTGELF
>TRBJ2-3|-|TRBV30
AWSTGAADTQY
>TRBJ2-7|-|TRBV30
AWGMTGAEQY
>TRBJ1-3|-|TRBV7-2
ASSLEGGATSGNTIY
>TRBJ2-3|once|TRBV27
ASSPGLADTQY
>TRBJ1-3|once|TRBV7-2
ASSFGGGNTIY
>TRBJ2-3|-|TRBV29-1
SGSRSGGSSDTQY
>TRBJ2-3|-|TRBV19
ASHPSGTSGRVLWGTDTQY
>TRBJ2-7|few|TRBV5-4
ASSRNYEQY
>TRBJ1-1|-|TRBV4-3
ASSQAWDPRTEAF
>TRBJ1-5|few|TRBV18
ASSPETGNQPQH
>TRBJ1-4|-|TRBV5-1
ASSSGVLSNEKLF
>TRBJ1-4|-|TRBV30
AWSVARTATNEKLF
>TRBJ2-2|-|TRBV19
ASSIAGVDTGELF
>TRBJ1-2|-|TRBV5-4
ASSVKQGYYGYT
>TRBJ2-7|once|TRBV5-1
ASSRGQGADEQY
>TRBJ2-7|few|TRBV7-2
ASSKSGSSYEQY
>TRBJ1-2|-|TRBV5-1
ASSLRDRSYGYT
>TRBJ2-5|-|TRBV7-6
ASSPRGAGEGETQY
>TRBJ2-2|-|TRBV7-2
ASSPPVLIHVGELF
>TRBJ1-1|-|TRBV21-1
ARHTTNTEAF
>TRBJ2-7|-|TRBV27
ASSSGQVLD
>TRBJ1-5|-|TRBV6-1
ASILQGGNQPQH
>TRBJ1-1|-|TRBV7-7
ASSAADSSEAF
>TRBJ2-7|-|TRBV10-3
AISESGDSSKVQY
>TRBJ2-1|once|TRBV12-2
ASRSTSGGTNSYNEQF
>TRBJ2-1|-|TRBV5-1
ASSLTSEGEQF
>TRBJ2-3|-|TRBV6-5
ASSYLAPLLSGTQY
>TRBJ1-1|few|TRBV29-1
SVEGPGNTEAF
>TRBJ2-3|-|TRBV7-3
ASSFAFSDTQY
>TRBJ1-2|-|TRBV21-1
ASSKPWDPNYGYT
>TRBJ2-3|-|TRBV2
ASSSGGPEEY
>TRBJ1-2|-|TRBV6-6
ASSPWTRNDGYT
>TRBJ1-1|-|TRBV5-1
ASSLAGPGRGTEAF
>TRBJ1-1|few|TRBV7-8
ASSLGDRGTEAF